Each of the 5 T cell receptor beta chains below was sequenced from the same sample in a study of brain T cells in children with intractable seizures. Stated time point: blood from clinic visit 5 months post-surgery; TSC patient then seizure free. Sequencing was performed with immunoSEQ multiplex PCR; in TCRdb, only in-frame clones are kept and a portion is missing. Of 340,000 or so clones in the sample, about 93% were seen once. The specimen comprised peripheral blood, sampled approximately 5 months after surgery. The receptors were gathered from a boy in the first two years of life with tuberous sclerosis and intractable seizures.

This chain links TRBV7-6 with TRBJ1-3, with no clear D. Between the trimmed V and J ends, which lost 3 bases and 0 bases, there was a span of 9 bases. CDR3 length: 15 residues. The V gene's germline CDR1 is SGHVS and CDR2 FNYEAQ. CDR3 sequence reads: CASSFEVSSGNTIYF. Here the CDR3 DNA reads TGTGCCAGCAGCTTTGAGGTGTCCTCTGGAAACACCATATATTTT. The whole variable domain, filled in from reference TRBV7-6 and TRBJ1-3, reads GAGVSQSPRYKVTKRGQDVALRCDPISGHVSLYWYRQALGQGPEFLTYFNYEAQQDKSGLPNDRFSAERPEGSISTLTIQRTEQRDSAMYRCASSFEVSSGNTIYFGEGSWLTVV.

J is TRBJ1-1 and V is TRBV6-2 or TRBV6-3; D not resolved. The CDR3 extends over 15 amino acids. Germline-derived CDR1 and CDR2 are MNHEY and SVGEGT. With 2 bases removed from V and 0 bases from J, the gap between germline ends came to 10 bases. The CDR3 nucleotides read TGTGCCAGCAGTTACGTCTACACCCTGAACACTGAAGCTTTCTTT. Its translation: CASSYVYTLNTEAFF.

This chain joins TRBV5-6 and TRBJ2-7, with D maybe TRBD2 (5 bases). The CDR3 spans 14 residues. V shed 5 bases and J shed 1 base, with 13 bases lying between them. The germline V gene has CDR1 SGHDT and CDR2 YYEEEE. CDR3 region: CASSTMAGSYEQYF. In DNA, the CDR3 is TGTGCCAGCAGTACTATGGCGGGTTCCTACGAGCAGTACTTC. The full variable domain, completed using reference TRBV5-6 and TRBJ2-7, is DAGVTQSPTHLIKTRGQQVTLRCSPKSGHDTVSWYQQALGQGPQFIFQYYEEEERQRGNFPDRFSGHQFPNYSSELNVNALLLGDSALYLCASSTMAGSYEQYFGPGTRLTVT.

The chain is built from TRBV5-6 and TRBJ1-6, with a weak D call TRBD1 (5 bases). The CDR3 length is 16 residues. V lost 0 bases to trimming and J lost 9 bases, with 16 bases between them. Germline loops: CDR1 SGHDT, CDR2 YYEEEE. This CDR3 reads CASSLAGGFLGSPLHF. The CDR3 region has the DNA TGTGCCAGCAGCTTGGCTGGGGGGTTTTTAGGTTCACCCCTCCACTTT.

The CDR3 coding sequence is TGTGCCAGCAGCCCCACGGTGGAGGGGGCATCGGGGGAGCAGTACTTC. Encoded protein: CASSPTVEGASGEQYF. The chain is built from TRBV5-4 and TRBJ2-7; a weak D match, TRBD1 (7 bases). The CDR3 has 16 residues. Germline values: CDR1 SGHNT, CDR2 YYREEE (reference sequence). Deletions cut 4 bases from V and 7 bases from J, with 24 bases between.